These 19 T cell receptor beta chains originate from one sample sequenced in a study of T cell responses to AZD1222 COVID-19 vaccine. Produced via immunoSEQ multiplex PCR; TCRdb's table is partial and in-frame only. This sample has about 120,000 clones, with approximately 86% found just once. The material sequenced was peripheral blood, taken 28 days after the second AZD1222 dose. Source of these receptors: an adult who received the AZD1222 COVID-19 vaccine.

This sequence joins TRBV6-6 and TRBJ1-2; unclear D gene. Germline values: CDR1 MNHNY, CDR2 SVGAGI (reference sequence). This CDR3 contains 14 residues. Trimming cost V 2 bases and J 2 bases, with 9 bases left between them. The CDR3 bases are TGTGCCAGCAGTTACAACAGTCCCAACTATGGCTACACCTTC. Protein: CASSYNSPNYGYTF.

The chain employs TRBV18 and TRBJ1-1; unclear D gene. The germline V and J ends were trimmed by 5 bases and 5 bases, with 9 bases remaining between them. The CDR3 is 12 amino acids. The germline gives CDR1 KGHSH, CDR2 LQKENI. The CDR3 bases are TGTGCCAGCTCAACACGTTCTACTGAAGCTTTCTTT. This encodes CASSTRSTEAFF.

This clone was detected only once. CDR3 loop: CASTNPGQETQYF. The CDR3 region has the DNA TGTGCCAGCACCAATCCGGGGCAAGAGACCCAGTACTTC. V gene TRBV11-3 combines with J gene TRBJ2-5; a possible D gene is TRBD2 (5 bases). Trimming stripped 7 bases from V and 2 bases from J, with 11 bases between. Per the germline V gene, CDR1 is SGHNT and CDR2 is YENEEA. The CDR3 runs 13 residues.

The V call is TRBV6-4, the J call TRBJ1-4, with TRBD1 as a possible D gene (6 bases). The germline V and J ends were trimmed by 6 bases and 4 bases, with 12 bases remaining between them. CDR1 and CDR2 (germline): MRHNA, SNTAGT. CDR3 length: 14 amino acids. CDR3 coding DNA: TGTGCCAGCAGAGAGACAGGAGTTAATGAAAAACTGTTTTTT. Its translation is CASRETGVNEKLFF.

Only a few counts were recorded for this clone. V gene TRBV30 combines with J gene TRBJ1-6; 10 nucleotides agree with TRBD1. The J segment lost 7 bases and the V segment lost 4 bases, leaving 4 bases of the junction unmatched. This CDR3 has 14 residues. In germline, CDR1 is GTSNPN, CDR2 SVGIG (reference sequence). DNA for the CDR3: TGTGCCTGGACCCTGGGACAGGGGAATTCACCCCTCCACTTT. Translating it yields CAWTLGQGNSPLHF.

Concerning this clone: Other DNA variants within this sample encode the same CDR3. The rearrangement links TRBV2 to TRBJ1-1, with D unresolved. The CDR3 loop spans 13 amino acids. Deletions cut 4 bases from V and 0 bases from J, with 6 bases between. CDR1 SNHLY and CDR2 FYNNEI come from the germline V gene. This CDR3 reads CASSVGLNTEAFF. The CDR3 region has the DNA TGTGCCAGCAGTGTTGGACTGAACACTGAAGCTTTCTTT. The entire variable domain, with the rest obtained from reference TRBV2 and TRBJ1-1, is as follows: EPEVTQTPSHQVTQMGQEVILRCVPISNHLYFYWYRQILGQKVEFLVSFYNNEISEKSEIFDDQFSVERPDGSNFTLKIRSTKLEDSAMYFCASSVGLNTEAFFGQGTRLTVV.

The rearrangement joins TRBV7-2 to TRBJ1-6; D possibly corresponds to TRBD1 (5 bases). CDR1 is SGHTA and CDR2 is FQGNSA in the germline V gene. V was shortened by 1 base and J by 6 bases, with 10 bases between the two germline ends. The CDR3 is 15 amino acids. The CDR3 reads CASSLGGQGNSPLHF. As DNA, the CDR3 is TGTGCCAGCAGCTTAGGGGGTCAGGGTAATTCACCCCTCCACTTT.

The CDR3 DNA reads TGTGCCAGCAGGATGAGGGAGGGTCTGAACACTGAAGCTTTCTTT. It codes for CASRMREGLNTEAFF. The rearrangement joins TRBV6-5 to TRBJ1-1; D gene unclear. This CDR3 comprises 15 residues. The ends were cut back, 6 bases at V and 0 bases at J, with 14 bases in the middle. The germline V gene has CDR1 MNHEY and CDR2 SVGAGI.

This clone was seen only a few times. This rearrangement joins TRBV19 to TRBJ2-1; 11 bases line up with TRBD2. The CDR3 has 15 residues. Germline values: CDR1 LNHDA, CDR2 SQIVND (reference sequence). Trimming at V came to 7 bases and at J to 6 bases, leaving 8 bases not matched to a gene. Here the CDR3 reads CASMPVGTSGNEQFF. The CDR3 coding sequence is TGTGCCAGTATGCCCGTGGGGACTAGCGGCAATGAGCAGTTCTTC. The full variable domain, its missing parts supplied by reference TRBV19 and TRBJ2-1, is DGGITQSPKYLFRKEGQNVTLSCEQNLNHDAMYWYRQDPGQGLRLIYYSQIVNDFQKGDIAEGYSVSREKKESFPLTVTSAQKNPTAFYLCASMPVGTSGNEQFFGPGTRLTVL.

V gene TRBV4-3 combines with J gene TRBJ2-1; 9 bases align to TRBD1. From germline, CDR1 is LGHNA and CDR2 YSLEER. J lost 1 base, V lost 6 bases, and 4 bases had no gene match. This CDR3 has 15 residues. The CDR3 is CASRRTGESYNEQFF. CDR3 bases: TGCGCCAGCAGGCGGACAGGGGAATCCTACAATGAGCAGTTCTTC.

The V call is TRBV28, the J call TRBJ2-7, with D uncertain. Trimming removed 6 bases from V and 2 bases from J, with 11 bases in between. Germline CDR1 reads MDHEN; CDR2 reads SYDVKM. The CDR3 contains 13 residues. CDR3 sequence (DNA): TGTGCCAGCAGAGCTTCCACGACCTACGAGCAGTACTTC. It encodes CASRASTTYEQYF.

This clone was observed a handful of times. The chain combines TRBV5-3 with TRBJ1-1; D unclear. TRBV5-3 is placed among ORFs of uncertain function. This CDR3 contains 14 residues. The V and J ends lost 2 bases and 5 bases respectively, with 13 bases between them. CDR3 sequence: CARSFVTVGTEAFF. DNA for the CDR3: TGTGCCAGAAGCTTCGTTACGGTGGGAACTGAAGCTTTCTTT.

The V gene is TRBV13, the J gene TRBJ2-7; TRBD1 matches 7 bases. This CDR3 spans 17 amino acids. Germline V gene lookup returns CDR1 PRHDT and CDR2 FYEKMQ (reference sequence). Unmatched junction bases numbered 18, after V lost 5 bases and J lost 5 bases. As DNA, the CDR3 is TGTGCCAGCAGCCATATTTCGGCCAGGGGGTTGTCCCACGAGCAGTACTTC. Amino acid sequence: CASSHISARGLSHEQYF.

This clone has a handful of counts. The CDR3 coding sequence is TGTGCCAGCAGCCGAGGACCTAACTATGGCTACACCTTC. This codes for CASSRGPNYGYTF. The chain recombines TRBV7-2 with TRBJ1-2, with D uncertain. This CDR3 contains 13 residues. Germline assignment: CDR1 SGHTA and CDR2 FQGNSA. V gave up 5 bases and J gave up 0 bases, with 7 bases separating them.

Only one count was recorded for this clone. V and J are TRBV2 and TRBJ1-4; D call uncertain. The V end was cut by 3 bases, the J end by 4 bases, with 15 bases between. Germline-derived CDR1 and CDR2 are SNHLY and FYNNEI. The CDR3 spans 16 residues. For the CDR3, the DNA is TGTGCCAGCAGTGATGGAGTCGGCCTCGGTAATGAAAAACTGTTTTTT. Its translation: CASSDGVGLGNEKLFF.

The chain combines TRBV15 with TRBJ2-5, with D possibly TRBD1 on 6 matching bases. CDR1 and CDR2 (germline): LNHNV, YYDKDF (reference sequence). CDR3 length: 15 amino acids. V lost 3 bases, J lost 4 bases, and 15 bases lay in between. CDR3 DNA sequence: TGTGCCACCAGCAGCCCTTCAGGGGTCGGAGAGACCCAGTACTTC. It codes for CATSSPSGVGETQYF.

The rearrangement uses TRBV27 and TRBJ1-5; a possible D gene is TRBD1 (5 bases). The CDR3 contains 15 residues. CDR1 and CDR2 from the germline V gene are MNHEY and SMNVEV (reference sequence). V was pared by 6 bases and J by 0 bases, with 12 bases between. The DNA for the CDR3 is TGTGCCAGCAGAGAGGGGTTACTTAGCAATCAGCCCCAGCATTTT. Translation gives CASREGLLSNQPQHF.

The chain uses TRBV18 and TRBJ2-1; a possible D gene is TRBD1 (6 bases). V lost 2 bases and J 9 bases, leaving 17 bases between the germline ends. This CDR3 is 15 amino acids long. Looked up from germline, CDR1 is KGHSH and CDR2 is LQKENI. CDR3 nucleotides: TGTGCCAGCTCACCAACTAGACAGGTTGTTGGTGAGCAGTTCTTC. Translated, it gives CASSPTRQVVGEQFF.

The CDR3 region is CASSYRLNNEQFF. The CDR3 DNA follows: TGTGCCAGCAGTTACCGACTGAACAATGAGCAGTTCTTC. The chain recombines TRBV6-2 or TRBV6-3 with TRBJ2-1; no firm D call. V lost 2 bases and J 5 bases, leaving 7 bases between the germline ends. Per germline, CDR1 MNHEY and CDR2 SVGEGT. The CDR3 loop spans 13 amino acids.